The 32 T cell receptor beta chains in this list originate from one sample, sequenced in a study of vaccination and CD4 T cells after COVID-19. Stated treatment: approximately 9-day PBMC culture with coronavirus spike peptide pools or control peptides (ViraFEST assay). Harvesting of the unexposed donor's CD4+ T cells predated the COVID-19 pandemic (2011-2018). These TCRs' antigens remain unknown. The Oncomine TCR Beta short-read assay sequenced DNA from cultured CD4+ T cells. Genomic DNA was drawn out of CD4+ T cells grown in culture. TCRdb processed the PCR reads anew with MiXCR; each CDR3 protein has one entry. This sample has under 10,000 distinct CDR3 sequences, with roughly 34% found just once. The sample consisted of CD4+ T cells from blood, cultured in vitro. These receptors all come from a human donor in good health.

The chain carries TRBV20-1 and TRBJ1-1; D is unresolved. This CDR3 comprises 13 residues. CDR1 DFQATT and CDR2 SNEGSKA come from the germline V gene (reference sequence). The germline V and J ends were trimmed by 5 bases and 0 bases, with 10 bases remaining between them. The DNA of the CDR3 is TGCAGTGCTCCGGGCCTCATGAACACTGAAGCTTTCTTT. This gives the protein CSAPGLMNTEAFF.

This clonotype is termed medium-sized. The chain employs TRBV20-1 and TRBJ1-5; no definite D call. Germline loops: CDR1 DFQATT, CDR2 SNEGSKA (reference sequence). The CDR3 covers 14 residues. Trimming cost V 7 bases and J 9 bases, with 22 bases left between them. Here the CDR3 DNA reads TGCAGTGGGATAGATGGGCCGGTTGGACGGCCCCAGCATTTT. Its protein product is CSGIDGPVGRPQHF.

This clonotype was observed a handful of times. The rearrangement uses TRBV19 and TRBJ1-5; D is unresolved. CDR3 length: 11 residues. V was pared by 8 bases and J by 7 bases, with 9 bases between. The germline V gene has CDR1 LNHDA and CDR2 SQIVND (reference sequence). Written as DNA, the CDR3 is TGTGCCAGTTCCCCCGGGCAGCCCCAGCATTTT. This encodes CASSPGQPQHF.

The chain joins TRBV23-1 to TRBJ2-7, with a tentative D call TRBD1 (10 bases). TRBV23-1 is given ORF status, its function remaining uncertain. Between the trimmed V and J ends, which lost 3 bases and 5 bases, there was a span of 29 bases. This CDR3 contains 19 residues. CDR3 in DNA: TGCGCCAGCAGTCATGGGACAGGGGTTGAAGCGGGAGGTCGCCACGAGCAGTACTTC. This encodes CASSHGTGVEAGGRHEQYF.

In its sample, this clonotype was seen a few times. This sequence joins TRBV20-1 and TRBJ2-7, with 9 bases that match TRBD1. The CDR3 loop spans 14 amino acids. After removal of 6 bases from V and 5 bases from J, the junction contained 11 bases not matched to a gene. Germline CDR1 DFQATT, CDR2 SNEGSKA (reference sequence). CDR3 nucleotides: TGCAGTGCCTCACCCGGGACAGGGTACCACGAGCAGTACTTC. Translation: CSASPGTGYHEQYF.

The chain links TRBV7-8 to TRBJ1-1, with a tentative D call TRBD1 (6 bases). The CDR3 spans 15 residues. Germline V gene data show CDR1 as SGHVS and CDR2 as FQNEAQ. Trimming cost V 1 base and J 1 base, with 10 bases left between them. DNA for the CDR3: TGTGCCAGCAGCTTAGAGGGGACACCGAACACTGAAGCTTTCTTT. Encoded protein: CASSLEGTPNTEAFF.

This clonotype was counted between two and nine times. The rearrangement joins TRBV4-2 to TRBJ2-2, with a weak D call TRBD2 (6 bases). The CDR3 extends over 15 amino acids. Germline V CDR1 and CDR2: LGHNA, YNFKEQ. The V end was cut by 1 base, the J end by 5 bases, with 11 bases between. The CDR3 loop reads CASSQAGGGTGELFF. CDR3 bases: TGTGCCAGCAGCCAAGCGGGCGGAGGGACCGGGGAGCTGTTTTTT.

This clonotype showed up just a few times. The V call is TRBV20-1, the J call TRBJ1-6, with a possible D match to TRBD1 (6 bases). This CDR3 is built from 14 residues. V was cut by 4 bases and J by 6 bases, with 13 bases left in between. Per germline, CDR1 DFQATT and CDR2 SNEGSKA (reference sequence). The CDR3 protein is CSATRRGSNSPLHF. The CDR3 DNA sequence: TGCAGTGCTACCCGCAGGGGCAGTAATTCACCCCTCCACTTT.

By sample fraction, this clonotype is medium-sized (0.01 to 0.1%). The chain couples TRBV20-1 to TRBJ2-4, with 7 nucleotides matching TRBD1. Germline V gives CDR1 DFQATT, CDR2 SNEGSKA (reference sequence). CDR3 length: 13 residues. J lost 6 bases, V lost 8 bases, and 10 bases had no gene match. In DNA form, the CDR3 reads TGCAGTACCTTTAACCCAGGGGGAAACATTCAGTACTTC. It is translated as CSTFNPGGNIQYF.

The rearrangement uses TRBV24-1 and TRBJ1-5, with D maybe TRBD1 (5 bases). This CDR3 is 13 amino acids long. V gave up 9 bases and J gave up 4 bases, with 12 bases separating them. Germline CDR1 KGHDR, CDR2 SFDVKD. The chain's CDR3 is CATARGGNQPQHF. The CDR3 nucleotides read TGTGCCACCGCACGGGGGGGGAATCAGCCCCAGCATTTT.

The chain couples TRBV5-6 to TRBJ2-7; D uncertain. Germline CDR1 and CDR2: SGHDT and YYEEEE. The CDR3 extends over 13 amino acids. With 0 bases removed from V and 4 bases from J, the gap between germline ends came to 8 bases. The CDR3 reads CASSLADAYEQYF. The CDR3, as DNA: TGTGCCAGCAGCTTGGCCGACGCTTACGAGCAGTACTTC. Combining the CDR3 with reference TRBV5-6 and TRBJ2-7 gives the whole variable domain DAGVTQSPTHLIKTRGQQVTLRCSPKSGHDTVSWYQQALGQGPQFIFQYYEEEERQRGNFPDRFSGHQFPNYSSELNVNALLLGDSALYLCASSLADAYEQYFGPGTRLTVT.

The genes are TRBV18 and TRBJ1-1; D gene ambiguous. CDR1 and CDR2 (germline): KGHSH, LQKENI. CDR3 length: 12 amino acids. The V gene lost 4 bases and the J gene lost 7 bases, with 10 bases spanning the gap. The CDR3 sequence is CASSRESYEAFF. The CDR3 nucleotides are TGTGCCAGCTCACGGGAGAGCTATGAAGCTTTCTTT.

This clonotype showed up just a few times. The rearrangement uses TRBV20-1 and TRBJ2-6; 10 positions match TRBD1. Trimming at V came to 4 bases and at J to 0 bases, leaving 3 bases not matched to a gene. The CDR3 contains 16 residues. CDR1 is DFQATT and CDR2 is SNEGSKA in the germline V gene (reference sequence). CDR3 in amino acids: CSATDRGISGANVLTF. In DNA form, the CDR3 reads TGCAGTGCTACGGACAGGGGGATCTCTGGGGCCAACGTCCTGACTTTC.

The CDR3 protein is CASGTVLGTEAFF. CDR3 coding DNA: TGTGCCAGCGGTACGGTTTTGGGCACTGAAGCTTTCTTT. The chain carries TRBV6-1 and TRBJ1-1; D remains ambiguous. The germline V gene encodes CDR1 MNHNS and CDR2 SASEGT. This CDR3 spans 13 amino acids. Trimming stripped 8 bases from V and 4 bases from J, with 14 bases between.

This clonotype was detected only a few times. CDR3 sequence: CASTIQGGGYTF. For the CDR3, the DNA is TGTGCCAGCACCATCCAGGGTGGGGGCTACACCTTC. This rearrangement joins TRBV28 to TRBJ1-2, with a weak D call TRBD1 (5 bases). The CDR3 has 12 residues. Germline CDR1 and CDR2: MDHEN and SYDVKM. The V gene lost 7 bases and the J gene lost 8 bases, with 14 bases spanning the gap.

The chain has TRBV25-1 and TRBJ2-5, with TRBD2 matching 11 bases. This CDR3 has 16 residues. J gave up 1 base and V 2 bases, and 3 bases lay outside the gene matches. CDR1 is MGHDK, CDR2 SYGVNS, per germline. As DNA, the CDR3 is TGTGCCAGCAGTGAAGGTAGCGGGAGGGCCCAAGAGACCCAGTACTTC. Protein product: CASSEGSGRAQETQYF.

Points on this clonotype: One end of the junction fails to match germline, which may point to a read error. The chain couples TRBV29-1 to TRBJ1-5, with D maybe TRBD1 (6 bases). CDR1 is SQVTM and CDR2 is ANQGSEA in the germline V gene. CDR3 length equals 13 residues. CDR3 sequence: CGVAGGGNQPQHF. As DNA, the CDR3 is TGCGGCGTTGCTGGGGGCGGTAATCAGCCCCAGCATTTT.

This rearrangement joins TRBV7-3 to TRBJ2-1; D gene unclear. In germline, CDR1 is SGHTA, CDR2 FQGTGA. CDR3 length equals 14 residues. V shed 2 bases and J shed 6 bases, with 11 bases lying between them. The CDR3 region is CASSLGWGSNEQFF. The CDR3 bases are TGTGCCAGCAGCTTAGGGTGGGGAAGCAATGAGCAGTTCTTC.

This clonotype has a handful of counts. CDR3 sequence reads: CASSYSHRVFNYGYTF. The CDR3 region has the DNA TGTGCCAGCAGTTACTCCCACAGGGTATTTAACTATGGCTACACCTTC. The chain carries TRBV6-5 and TRBJ1-2; the D gene is possibly TRBD1 (6 bases). Per germline, CDR1 MNHEY and CDR2 SVGAGI. There are 16 residues in the CDR3. V lost 0 bases to trimming and J lost 1 base, with 12 bases between them.

This clonotype was seen a few times. The chain has TRBV27 and TRBJ1-1; 8 bases line up with TRBD1. The germline CDR1 and CDR2 sequences are MNHEY and SMNVEV (reference sequence). This CDR3 is 15 amino acids long. J gave up 0 bases and V 3 bases, and 3 bases lay outside the gene matches. CDR3 sequence reads: CASSLDRDVNTEAFF. DNA for the CDR3: TGTGCCAGCAGTTTGGACAGGGACGTGAACACTGAAGCTTTCTTT.

The chain combines TRBV6-2 or TRBV6-3 with TRBJ2-7; D is unresolved. This CDR3 spans 15 amino acids. Per the germline V gene, CDR1 is MNHEY and CDR2 is SVGEGT. The V end lost 8 bases, the J end lost 2 bases, and 19 bases lay between the germline ends. The CDR3 sequence is CASPRRQARPYEQYF. CDR3 DNA: TGTGCCAGCCCCCGGCGGCAGGCTAGACCCTACGAGCAGTACTTC.

This clonotype has more than one count but fewer than ten. This chain uses TRBV7-2 with TRBJ2-7, with TRBD2 matching 11 bases. Germline V gives CDR1 SGHTA, CDR2 FQGNSA. The CDR3 runs 14 residues. Germline trimming cut 5 bases from V and 3 bases from J; bases unmatched to any gene: 3. The CDR3 nucleotides are TGTGCCAGCAGCGGGACTAGCGGTGGCTACGAGCAGTACTTC. This codes for CASSGTSGGYEQYF.

V is TRBV10-3 and J is TRBJ2-3; D possibly corresponds to TRBD2 (5 bases). The CDR3 is 14 amino acids. Trimming took 11 bases from V and 2 from J, leaving 17 bases between them. Looked up from germline, CDR1 is ENHRY and CDR2 is SYGVKD. CDR3 nucleotides: TGTGCCTCCAGTGGGAGCGGCACCACAGATACGCAGTATTTT. The encoded protein is CASSGSGTTDTQYF.

The CDR3 sequence: CSARGTGSYEAFF. The CDR3 DNA is TGCAGTGCTAGAGGGACAGGGAGTTATGAAGCTTTCTTT. The V call is TRBV20-1, the J call TRBJ1-1; TRBD1 agrees at 8 bases. Germline CDR1 is DFQATT and CDR2 is SNEGSKA (reference sequence). The length of the CDR3 is 13 residues. The V segment lost 1 base and the J segment 7 bases; nucleotides outside the gene matches: 5.

The chain employs TRBV29-1 and TRBJ2-7; TRBD1 agrees at 9 bases. Trimming at V came to 6 bases and at J to 3 bases, leaving 9 bases not matched to a gene. Germline lookup yields CDR1 SQVTM and CDR2 ANQGSEA. This CDR3 is 14 amino acids long. The CDR3 nucleotides read TGCAGCGTCGCAACAGGGGGCGAAGTCTACGAGCAGTACTTC. Encoded protein: CSVATGGEVYEQYF.

This clonotype was seen a handful of times. The chain employs TRBV27 and TRBJ2-5; D may match TRBD1 or TRBD2 (7 bases each). Between the trimmed V and J ends, which lost 4 bases and 4 bases, there was a span of 25 bases. The CDR3 totals 18 residues. Germline loops: CDR1 MNHEY, CDR2 SMNVEV (reference sequence). CDR3 loop: CASSWGGEGAQRRETQYF. In DNA, the CDR3 is TGTGCCAGCAGTTGGGGGGGGGAGGGGGCCCAACGACGAGAGACCCAGTACTTC.

In this sample, this clonotype turned up a few times. This rearrangement joins TRBV28 to TRBJ1-6; no reliable D call. The length of the CDR3 is 13 residues. Per germline, CDR1 MDHEN and CDR2 SYDVKM. The V end was cut by 10 bases, the J end by 5 bases, with 12 bases between. CDR3 nucleotides: TGTGCCATCAAGGGTTACCATAATTCACCCCTCCACTTT. Translation gives CAIKGYHNSPLHF.

The chain links TRBV18 to TRBJ2-7, with TRBD1 matching over 8 bases. The V segment lost 3 bases and the J segment 2 bases; nucleotides outside the gene matches: 9. The CDR3 covers 16 residues. CDR1 and CDR2 (germline): KGHSH, LQKENI. This CDR3 is CASSPQGQGRTYEQYF. The CDR3, as DNA: TGTGCCAGCTCACCCCAAGGACAGGGTCGAACCTACGAGCAGTACTTC.

The chain is built from TRBV10-3 and TRBJ1-5, with D perhaps matching TRBD1 (6 bases). Trimming pared 3 bases from V and 4 bases from J, leaving 19 bases between. CDR3 length equals 17 residues. Germline V CDR1 and CDR2: ENHRY, SYGVKD. The CDR3: CAISDPEQGGGNQPQHF. The CDR3 DNA is TGTGCCATCAGTGATCCCGAACAGGGAGGGGGGAATCAGCCCCAGCATTTT.

The genes are TRBV5-1 and TRBJ1-1; 7 bases line up with TRBD1. This CDR3 has 15 residues. V dropped 6 bases and J dropped 4; count of bases not matched to a gene: 12. Germline loops: CDR1 SGHRS, CDR2 YFSETQ. This chain's CDR3 is CASNRDRLGGTEAFF. CDR3 in DNA: TGCGCCAGCAACCGGGACAGACTCGGTGGCACTGAAGCTTTCTTT.

This clonotype was observed a handful of times. The chain uses TRBV6-5 and TRBJ1-3; D not certain. With 0 bases removed from V and 1 base from J, the gap between germline ends came to 4 bases. The CDR3 is 14 amino acids. Looked up from germline, CDR1 is MNHEY and CDR2 is SVGAGI. The CDR3 region has the DNA TGTGCCAGCAGTTACTCAGAGTCTGGAAACACCATATATTTT. The encoded protein is CASSYSESGNTIYF.

The chain uses TRBV7-6 and TRBJ2-3; either TRBD1 or TRBD2 may supply D (6 bases each). This CDR3 is built from 14 residues. V was cut by 6 bases and J by 1 base, with 11 bases left in between. Germline CDR1 and CDR2: SGHVS and FNYEAQ. The CDR3 loop reads CASRGGFGTDTQYF. The CDR3 DNA reads TGTGCCAGCAGAGGGGGGTTCGGCACAGATACGCAGTATTTT.